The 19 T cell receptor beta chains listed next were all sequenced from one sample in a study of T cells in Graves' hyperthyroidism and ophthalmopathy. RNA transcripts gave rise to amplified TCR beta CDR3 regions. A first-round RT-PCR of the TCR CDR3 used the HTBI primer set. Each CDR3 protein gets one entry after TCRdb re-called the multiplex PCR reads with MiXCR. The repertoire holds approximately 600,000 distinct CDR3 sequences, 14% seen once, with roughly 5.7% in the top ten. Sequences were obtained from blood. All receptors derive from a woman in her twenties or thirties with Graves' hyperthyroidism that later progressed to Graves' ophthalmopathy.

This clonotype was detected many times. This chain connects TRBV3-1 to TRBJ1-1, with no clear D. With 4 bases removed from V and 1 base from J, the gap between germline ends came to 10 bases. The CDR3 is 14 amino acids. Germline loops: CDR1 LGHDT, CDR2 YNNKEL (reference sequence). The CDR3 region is CASSPHPGNTEAFF. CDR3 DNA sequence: TGTGCCAGCAGCCCTCACCCGGGGAACACTGAAGCTTTCTTT.

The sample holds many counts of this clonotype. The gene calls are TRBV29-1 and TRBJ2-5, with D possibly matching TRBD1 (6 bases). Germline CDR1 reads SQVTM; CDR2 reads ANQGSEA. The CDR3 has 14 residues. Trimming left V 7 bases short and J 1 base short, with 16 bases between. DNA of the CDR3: TGCAGCGCCGCCCGGTCAGGGGTCCAAGAGACCCAGTACTTC. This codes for CSAARSGVQETQYF. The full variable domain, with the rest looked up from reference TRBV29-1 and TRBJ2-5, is SAVISQKPSRDICQRGTSLTIQCQVDSQVTMMFWYRQQPGQSLTLIATANQGSEATYESGFVIDKFPISRPNLTFSTLTVSNMSPEDSSIYLCSAARSGVQETQYFGPGTRLLVL.

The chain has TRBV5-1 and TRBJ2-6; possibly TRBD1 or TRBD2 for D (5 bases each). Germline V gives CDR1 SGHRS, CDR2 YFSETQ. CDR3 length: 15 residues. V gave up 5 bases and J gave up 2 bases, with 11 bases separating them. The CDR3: CASRATAAGANVLTF. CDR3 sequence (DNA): TGCGCCAGCAGGGCGACAGCGGCTGGGGCCAACGTCCTGACTTTC.

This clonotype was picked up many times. DNA for the CDR3: TGCAGCGTTGCCGTCAGGGGGCGAGATGAGCAGTTCTTC. It translates to CSVAVRGRDEQFF. The J gene is TRBJ2-1, the V gene TRBV29-1; 8 positions agree with TRBD1. V shed 4 bases, J shed 8 bases, and the junction held 7 bases outside the gene matches. The CDR3 is 13 amino acids. CDR1 and CDR2 (germline): SQVTM, ANQGSEA.

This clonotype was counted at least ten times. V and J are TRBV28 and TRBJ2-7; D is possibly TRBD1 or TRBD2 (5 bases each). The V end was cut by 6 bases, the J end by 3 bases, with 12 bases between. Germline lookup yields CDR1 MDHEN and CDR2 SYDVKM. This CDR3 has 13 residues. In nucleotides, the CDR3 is TGTGCCAGCAGATTCTTTGGGGGCTACGAGCAGTACTTC. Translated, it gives CASRFFGGYEQYF.

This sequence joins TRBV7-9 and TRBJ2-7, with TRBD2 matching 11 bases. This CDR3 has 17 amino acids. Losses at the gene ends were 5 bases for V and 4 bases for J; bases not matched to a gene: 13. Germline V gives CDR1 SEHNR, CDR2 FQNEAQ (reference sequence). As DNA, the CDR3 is TGTGCCAGCAGCCCGACCCTTAGCGGGAGGGCCGAGTACGAGCAGTACTTC. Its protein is CASSPTLSGRAEYEQYF. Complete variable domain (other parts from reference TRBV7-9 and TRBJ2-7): DTGVSQNPRHKITKRGQNVTFRCDPISEHNRLYWYRQTLGQGPEFLTYFQNEAQLEKSRLLSDRFSAERPKGSFSTLEIQRTEQGDSAMYLCASSPTLSGRAEYEQYFGPGTRLTVT.

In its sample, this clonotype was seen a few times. In DNA, the CDR3 is TGTGCCGCCCGGACAGGGGGAAACACCGGGGAGCTGTTTTTT. This encodes CAARTGGNTGELFF. The chain links TRBV28 to TRBJ2-2; the match to TRBD1 covers 10 bases. V lost 11 bases to trimming and J lost 2 bases; unmatched junction nucleotides: 5. This CDR3 has 14 amino acids. CDR1 MDHEN and CDR2 SYDVKM come from the germline V gene. Full variable domain (outside the CDR3, taken from reference TRBV28 and TRBJ2-2): DVKVTQSSRYLVKRTGEKVFLECVQDMDHENMFWYRQDPGLGLRLIYFSYDVKMKEKGDIPEGYSVSREKKERFSLILESASTNQTSMYLCAARTGGNTGELFFGEGSRLTVL.

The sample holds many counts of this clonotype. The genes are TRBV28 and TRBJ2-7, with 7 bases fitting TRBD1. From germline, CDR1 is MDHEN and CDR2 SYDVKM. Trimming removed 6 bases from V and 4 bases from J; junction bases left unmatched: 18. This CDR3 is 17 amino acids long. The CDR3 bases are TGTGCCAGCAGAAACGAACAGGGGCGGCTCCTTCCTTACGAGCAGTACTTC. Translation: CASRNEQGRLLPYEQYF.

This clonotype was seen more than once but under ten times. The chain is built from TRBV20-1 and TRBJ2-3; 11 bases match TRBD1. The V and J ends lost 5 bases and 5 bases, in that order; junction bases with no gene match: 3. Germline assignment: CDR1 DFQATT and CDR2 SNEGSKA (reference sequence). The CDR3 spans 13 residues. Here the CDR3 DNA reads TGCAGTGCTGGACAGGGGGCGAAAGATACGCAGTATTTT. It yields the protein CSAGQGAKDTQYF.

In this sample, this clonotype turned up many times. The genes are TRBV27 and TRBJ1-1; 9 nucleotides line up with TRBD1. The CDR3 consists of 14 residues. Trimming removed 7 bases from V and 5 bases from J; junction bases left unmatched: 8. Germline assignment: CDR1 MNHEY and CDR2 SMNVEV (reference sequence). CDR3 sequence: CASTRQGVWTEAFF. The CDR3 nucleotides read TGTGCCAGCACTCGACAGGGGGTTTGGACTGAAGCTTTCTTT.

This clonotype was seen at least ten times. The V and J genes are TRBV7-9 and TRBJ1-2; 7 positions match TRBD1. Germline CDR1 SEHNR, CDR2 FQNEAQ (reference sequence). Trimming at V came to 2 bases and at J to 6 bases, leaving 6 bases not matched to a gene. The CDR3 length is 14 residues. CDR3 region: CASSLQDRTHGYTF. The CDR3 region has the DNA TGTGCCAGCAGCTTACAGGACAGGACTCATGGCTACACCTTC.

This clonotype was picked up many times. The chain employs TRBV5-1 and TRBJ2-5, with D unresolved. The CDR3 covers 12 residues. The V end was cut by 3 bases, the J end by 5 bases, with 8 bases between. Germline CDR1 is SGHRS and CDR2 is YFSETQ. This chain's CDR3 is CASSSVGETQYF. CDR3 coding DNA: TGCGCCAGCAGCTCCGTAGGGGAGACCCAGTACTTC.

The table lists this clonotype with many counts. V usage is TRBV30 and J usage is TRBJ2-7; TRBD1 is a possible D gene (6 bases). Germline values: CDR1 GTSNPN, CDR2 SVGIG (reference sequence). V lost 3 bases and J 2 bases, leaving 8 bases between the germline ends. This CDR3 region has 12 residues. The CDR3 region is CAWSGTTYEQYF. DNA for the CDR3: TGTGCCTGGAGCGGGACAACCTACGAGCAGTACTTC.

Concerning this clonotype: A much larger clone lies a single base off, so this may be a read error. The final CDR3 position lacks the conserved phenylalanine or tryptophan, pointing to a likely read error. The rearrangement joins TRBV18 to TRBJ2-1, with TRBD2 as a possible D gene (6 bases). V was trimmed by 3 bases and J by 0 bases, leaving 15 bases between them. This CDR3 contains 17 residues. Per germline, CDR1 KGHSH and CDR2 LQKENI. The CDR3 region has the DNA TGTGCCAGCTCACCGGGTGGGGGGTCAAGCTCCTACAATGAGCAGTTCTAC. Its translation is CASSPGGGSSSYNEQFY.

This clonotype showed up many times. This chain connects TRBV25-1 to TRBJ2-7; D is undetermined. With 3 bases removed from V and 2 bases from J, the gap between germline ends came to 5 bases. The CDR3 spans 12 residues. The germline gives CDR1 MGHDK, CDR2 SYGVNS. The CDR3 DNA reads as TGTGCCAGCAGTGATCGCCCCTACGAGCAGTACTTC. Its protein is CASSDRPYEQYF.

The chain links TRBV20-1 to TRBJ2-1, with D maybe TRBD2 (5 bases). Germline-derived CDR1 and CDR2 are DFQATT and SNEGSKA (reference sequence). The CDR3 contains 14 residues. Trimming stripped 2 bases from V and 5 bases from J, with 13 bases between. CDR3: CSARRDYFNNEQFF. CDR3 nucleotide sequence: TGCAGTGCTAGACGAGACTATTTTAACAATGAGCAGTTCTTC.

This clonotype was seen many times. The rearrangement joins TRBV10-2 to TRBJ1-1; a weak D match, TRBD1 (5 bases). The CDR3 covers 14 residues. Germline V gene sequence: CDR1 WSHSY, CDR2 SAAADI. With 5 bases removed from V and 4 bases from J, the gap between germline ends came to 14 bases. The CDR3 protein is CASSTGPAGTEAFF. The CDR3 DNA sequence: TGCGCCAGCAGTACAGGCCCCGCCGGCACTGAAGCTTTCTTT.

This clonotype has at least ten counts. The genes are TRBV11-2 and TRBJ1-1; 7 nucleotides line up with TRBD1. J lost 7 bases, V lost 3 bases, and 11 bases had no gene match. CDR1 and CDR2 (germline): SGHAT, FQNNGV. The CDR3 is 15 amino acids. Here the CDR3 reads CASSLFRDSGVEAFF. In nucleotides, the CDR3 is TGTGCCAGCAGCTTGTTCAGGGACAGCGGGGTTGAAGCTTTCTTT.

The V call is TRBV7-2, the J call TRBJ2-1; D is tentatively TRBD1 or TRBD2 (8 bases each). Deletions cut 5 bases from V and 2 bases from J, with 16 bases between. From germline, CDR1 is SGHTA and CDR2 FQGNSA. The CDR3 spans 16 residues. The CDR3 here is CASSQGAGGPYNEQFF. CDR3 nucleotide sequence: TGTGCCAGCAGCCAGGGGGCGGGAGGACCCTACAATGAGCAGTTCTTC.